Listed below are T cell receptor beta chains from one sample, sequenced in a study of cytomegalovirus exposure and HLA in healthy donors. Measured with immunoSEQ multiplex PCR; TCRdb has only the in-frame clones, and not every one. Of 64,000 or so clones detected, over 75% appear once; the ten largest clones hold around 10%. Sequenced sample: PBMCs. These receptors were obtained from a female donor in good health and CMV-seronegative. Each CDR3 is given with its conserved first and last residue. D genes are given only for firm matches. Only part of the rows carry a size: once, few, many, or a class if the clone is expanded.

D gene	V gene	clone size	J gene	CDR3 length	CDR3 protein	CDR3 DNA
.	TRBV7-3	once	TRBJ2-1	15	CASSLAASSYNEQFF	TGTGCCAGCAGCTTAGCGGCCTCCTCCTACAATGAGCAGTTCTTC
.	TRBV6-5	few	TRBJ2-7	16	CASSYAAPRLVYEQYF	TGTGCCAGCAGTTACGCCGCCCCGCGTCTAGTCTACGAGCAGTACTTC
TRBD2	TRBV6-1	.	TRBJ2-7	13	CASSLAGAYEQYF	TGTGCCAGCAGTCTAGCGGGAGCTTACGAGCAGTACTTC
.	TRBV7-3	.	TRBJ2-2	11	CASSEQGELFF	TGTGCCAGCTCCGAACAGGGGGAGCTGTTTTTT
.	TRBV5-1	.	TRBJ1-4	15	CASSLIPGGAEKLFF	TGCGCCAGCAGCTTAATACCGGGAGGGGCTGAAAAACTGTTTTTT
TRBD1	TRBV30	.	TRBJ2-5	17	CAWSLPRQGARKETQYF	TGTGCCTGGAGCCTCCCCCGACAGGGGGCGCGGAAAGAGACCCAGTACTTC
.	TRBV11-2	few	TRBJ2-7	13	CASSSRSSYEQYF	TGTGCCAGCTCCTCGCGGAGCTCCTACGAGCAGTACTTC
TRBD2	TRBV4-2	.	TRBJ2-3	19	CASSQDLTSGGVSTDTQYF	TGTGCCAGCAGCCAAGATCTTACTAGCGGGGGGGTTAGCACAGATACGCAGTATTTT
TRBD1	TRBV19	.	TRBJ1-4	15	CASSQDRARNEKLFF	TGTGCCAGTAGTCAAGACAGGGCGCGGAATGAAAAACTGTTTTTT
TRBD2	TRBV5-1	.	TRBJ2-1	17	CASSLGLADSSYNEQFF	TGCGCCAGCAGCCTTGGACTAGCTGACTCTTCCTACAATGAGCAGTTCTTC
TRBD1	TRBV25-1	.	TRBJ2-6	17	CASRGRAGGYGANVLTF	TGTGCCAGCAGGGGGCGAGCAGGGGGCTATGGGGCCAACGTCCTGACTTTC
.	TRBV27	.	TRBJ1-5	13	CASRAGGNQPQHF	TGTGCCAGCAGAGCAGGGGGCAATCAGCCCCAGCATTTT
TRBD1	TRBV7-9	.	TRBJ2-7	15	CASSYQGTGGGEQYF	TGTGCCAGCAGCTACCAGGGGACAGGCGGAGGCGAGCAGTACTTC
.	TRBV27	few	TRBJ2-1	13	CASSSNRVHEQFF	TGTGCCAGCAGTTCAAACAGGGTCCATGAGCAGTTCTTC
.	TRBV9	.	TRBJ2-3	16	CASSAVQGIDTDTQYF	TGTGCCAGCAGCGCGGTACAGGGTATCGACACAGATACGCAGTATTTT
.	TRBV5-6	.	TRBJ2-1	13	CASSSTGGGEQFF	TGTGCCAGCAGCTCCACCGGGGGAGGTGAGCAGTTCTTC
TRBD2	TRBV13	.	TRBJ2-3	16	CASSFKTSGGTDTQYF	TGTGCCAGCAGCTTCAAGACTAGCGGGGGGACAGATACGCAGTATTTT
.	TRBV29-1	.	TRBJ1-4	12	CSGGGGKEKLFF	TGCAGCGGGGGAGGTGGAAAGGAAAAACTGTTTTTT
.	TRBV19	.	TRBJ1-5	15	CASSIAGYSNQPQHF	TGTGCCAGTAGTATAGCGGGTTATAGCAATCAGCCCCAGCATTTT
.	TRBV14	few	TRBJ2-1	15	CASSQGLSAYNEQFF	TGTGCCAGCAGCCAAGGTCTTTCCGCCTACAATGAGCAGTTCTTC
TRBD1	TRBV18	.	TRBJ1-1	16	CASSPGQGGGKAEAFF	TGTGCCAGCTCACCCGGACAGGGAGGAGGTAAGGCTGAAGCTTTCTTT
TRBD1	TRBV15	once	TRBJ2-7	17	CATSRAWTGTPSYEQYF	TGTGCCACCAGCAGAGCCTGGACAGGAACACCGAGCTACGAGCAGTACTTC
TRBD1	TRBV6-5	.	TRBJ2-7	15	CASSYLDRGLYEQYF	TGTGCCAGCAGTTACCTGGACAGGGGGTTGTACGAGCAGTACTTC
.	TRBV2	.	TRBJ2-1	14	CASSDLSSYNEQFF	TGTGCCAGCAGTGACTTGAGCTCCTACAATGAGCAGTTCTTC
TRBD2	TRBV27	.	TRBJ2-5	15	CASSRTRGGEETQYF	TGTGCCAGCAGTCGTACCCGCGGGGGGGAAGAGACCCAGTACTTC
.	TRBV27	once	TRBJ1-5	10	CAIGYQPQHF	TGTGCCATCGGGTATCAGCCCCAGCATTTT
.	TRBV30	.	TRBJ1-6	15	CAWRSWAGEGSPLHF	TGTGCCTGGAGGTCATGGGCAGGGGAAGGTTCACCCCTCCACTTT
.	TRBV12-1	.	TRBJ2-7	16	CASSSPTGGTSYEQYF	TGTGCCAGCAGCTCCCCTACAGGGGGCACGAGTTACGAGCAGTACTTC
TRBD1	TRBV9	.	TRBJ1-2	15	CASSQLGTANYGYTF	TGTGCCAGCAGCCAGCTGGGGACAGCTAACTATGGCTACACCTTC
.	TRBV7-9	once	TRBJ2-2	16	CASSLAFLEVSGELFF	TGTGCCAGCAGCTTAGCCTTCCTAGAGGTGTCCGGGGAGCTGTTTTTT
TRBD2	TRBV5-1	.	TRBJ2-3	18	CASSLGGLLAGHTDTQYF	TGCGCCAGCAGCTTGGGGGGCCTACTAGCGGGACACACAGATACGCAGTATTTT
.	TRBV6-5	.	TRBJ2-3	14	CASKRSRWADTQYF	TGTGCCAGCAAGAGGTCCCGTTGGGCAGATACGCAGTATTTT
.	TRBV7-2	once	TRBJ2-7	12	CASSWTSYEQYF	TGTGCCAGCAGCTGGACTTCCTACGAGCAGTACTTC
.	TRBV5-4	.	TRBJ2-1	16	CASSRELSSSYNEQFF	TGTGCCAGCAGCCGAGAGCTTAGTTCATCCTACAATGAGCAGTTCTTC
.	TRBV28	.	TRBJ2-7	15	CASSEGGLYGYEQYF	TGTGCCAGCAGCGAGGGAGGCCTGTATGGCTACGAGCAGTACTTC
.	TRBV7-9	.	TRBJ2-7	12	CASSLRVGEQYF	TGTGCCAGCAGCTTACGGGTTGGCGAGCAGTACTTC
.	TRBV6-4	.	TRBJ2-3	14	CASRPRLDTDTQYF	TGTGCCAGCAGACCGCGGCTGGACACAGATACGCAGTATTTT
TRBD2	TRBV5-1	.	TRBJ2-1	16	CASSRRASGIYNEQFF	TGCGCCAGCAGCCGGCGGGCTAGCGGGATTTACAATGAGCAGTTCTTC
.	TRBV9	once	TRBJ2-3	15	CASSVRGGYTDTQYF	TGTGCCAGCAGCGTGAGGGGAGGCTACACAGATACGCAGTATTTT
TRBD1	TRBV11-1	.	TRBJ2-7	18	CASSLVNPQGTGAYEQYF	TGTGCCAGCAGCTTAGTAAACCCCCAGGGGACAGGGGCCTACGAGCAGTACTTC
.	TRBV14	once	TRBJ2-7	14	CASSQAVASYEQYF	TGTGCCAGCAGCCAAGCTGTCGCGTCCTACGAGCAGTACTTC
TRBD1	TRBV27	.	TRBJ1-3	18	CASSPESLNRGGGNTIYF	TGTGCCAGCAGTCCTGAATCTCTGAACAGGGGCGGTGGAAACACCATATATTTT
.	TRBV5-6	.	TRBJ2-7	13	CASSLGGESEQYF	TGTGCCAGCAGCTTGGGCGGGGAGAGCGAGCAGTACTTC
TRBD2	TRBV29-1	.	TRBJ2-2	14	CSVAGTTLGGELFF	TGCAGCGTTGCCGGGACTACCTTAGGCGGGGAGCTGTTTTTT
TRBD2	TRBV5-5	.	TRBJ2-3	18	CASSLGLAGGMYADTQYF	TGTGCCAGCAGCTTGGGTCTAGCGGGAGGGATGTATGCAGATACGCAGTATTTT
.	TRBV19	once	TRBJ2-7	14	CASSPSGIGYEQYF	TGTGCCAGTAGTCCCTCAGGGATTGGCTACGAGCAGTACTTC
TRBD1	TRBV28	.	TRBJ2-1	13	CASSLGTARSVIF	TGTGCCAGCAGTCTCGGGACAGCCAGGTCGGTAATCTTC
TRBD2	TRBV4-3	.	TRBJ2-1	17	CASSQDSTSGSPNEQFF	TGCGCCAGCAGCCAAGACAGTACTAGCGGGAGTCCCAATGAGCAGTTCTTC
.	TRBV19	.	TRBJ2-1	15	CASSIGGRTHSKEFF	TGTGCCAGTAGTATTGGGGGCCGGACACACAGTAAAGAGTTCTTC
.	TRBV27	.	TRBJ2-3	20	CASSFYGPSMQTRSTDTQYF	TGTGCCAGCAGTTTTTATGGTCCAAGTATGCAGACAAGAAGCACAGATACGCAGTATTTT
TRBD2	TRBV4-3	.	TRBJ2-1	15	CASSQDGLAGNEQFF	TGCGCCAGCAGCCAGGACGGACTAGCGGGGAATGAGCAGTTCTTC
.	TRBV4-3	.	TRBJ1-3	17	CASSQKGSGSSGNTIYF	TGCGCCAGCAGCCAAAAGGGTTCGGGGAGCTCTGGAAACACCATATATTTT
TRBD2	TRBV9	once	TRBJ2-2	17	CASSVASGGENTGELFF	TGTGCCAGCAGCGTAGCTAGCGGGGGGGAGAACACCGGGGAGCTGTTTTTT
TRBD1	TRBV9	.	TRBJ1-4	15	CASSATGTTNEKLFF	TGTGCCAGCAGCGCGACAGGGACAACTAATGAAAAACTGTTTTTT
.	TRBV5-1	.	TRBJ2-2	16	CASSLEWGPNTGELFF	TGCGCCAGCAGCTTGGAGTGGGGCCCGAACACCGGGGAGCTGTTTTTT
.	TRBV5-1	.	TRBJ1-1	15	CASSPRQDKNTEAFF	TGCGCCAGCAGCCCTAGACAGGACAAGAACACTGAAGCTTTCTTT
TRBD2	TRBV4-2	few	TRBJ2-5	15	CASSQDRGGQETQYF	TGTGCCAGCAGCCAAGATCGGGGGGGCCAAGAGACCCAGTACTTC
TRBD1	TRBV19	.	TRBJ1-2	12	CASSPGGYGYTF	TGTGCCAGTAGTCCAGGGGGATATGGCTACACCTTC
.	TRBV11-3	.	TRBJ1-1	13	CASSLGSGDEAFF	TGTGCCAGCAGCTTAGGATCCGGGGATGAAGCTTTCTTT
.	TRBV27	.	TRBJ1-6	16	CASSLMGSSYNSPLHF	TGTGCCAGCAGTTTGATGGGGAGCTCCTATAATTCACCCCTCCACTTT